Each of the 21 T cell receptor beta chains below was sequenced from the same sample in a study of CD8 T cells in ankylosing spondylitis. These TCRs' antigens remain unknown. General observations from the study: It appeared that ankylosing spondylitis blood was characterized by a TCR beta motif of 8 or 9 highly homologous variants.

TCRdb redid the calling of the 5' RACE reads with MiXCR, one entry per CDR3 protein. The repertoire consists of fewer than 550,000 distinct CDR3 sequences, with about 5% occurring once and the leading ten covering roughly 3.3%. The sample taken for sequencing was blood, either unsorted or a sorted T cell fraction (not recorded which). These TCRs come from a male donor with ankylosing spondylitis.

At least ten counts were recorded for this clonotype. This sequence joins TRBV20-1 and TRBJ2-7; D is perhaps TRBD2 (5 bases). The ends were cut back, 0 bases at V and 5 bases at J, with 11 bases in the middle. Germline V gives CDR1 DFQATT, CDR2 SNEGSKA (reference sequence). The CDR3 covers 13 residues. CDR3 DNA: TGCAGTGCTAGAGACCCGGACGGGGACGAGCAGTACTTC. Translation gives CSARDPDGDEQYF.

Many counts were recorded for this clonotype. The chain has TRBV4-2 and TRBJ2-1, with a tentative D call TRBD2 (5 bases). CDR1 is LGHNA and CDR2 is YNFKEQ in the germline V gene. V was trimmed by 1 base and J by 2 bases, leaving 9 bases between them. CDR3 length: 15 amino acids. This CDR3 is CASSQVRRAYNEQFF. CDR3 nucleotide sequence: TGTGCCAGCAGCCAAGTCAGGCGGGCCTACAATGAGCAGTTCTTC.

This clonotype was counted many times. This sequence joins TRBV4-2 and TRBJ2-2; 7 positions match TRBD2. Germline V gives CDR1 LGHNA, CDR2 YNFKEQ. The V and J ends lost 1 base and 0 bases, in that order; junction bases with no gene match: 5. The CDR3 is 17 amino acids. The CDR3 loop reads CASSQVGLAANTGELFF. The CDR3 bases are TGTGCCAGCAGCCAAGTGGGGCTAGCGGCGAACACCGGGGAGCTGTTTTTT.

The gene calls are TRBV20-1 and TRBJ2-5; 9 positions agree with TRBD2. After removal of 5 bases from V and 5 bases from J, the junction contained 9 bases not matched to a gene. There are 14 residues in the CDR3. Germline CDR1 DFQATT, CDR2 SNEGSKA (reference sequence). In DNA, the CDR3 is TGCAGTGCTGATGATAGCGGGAGTCAGGAGACCCAGTACTTC. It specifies CSADDSGSQETQYF.

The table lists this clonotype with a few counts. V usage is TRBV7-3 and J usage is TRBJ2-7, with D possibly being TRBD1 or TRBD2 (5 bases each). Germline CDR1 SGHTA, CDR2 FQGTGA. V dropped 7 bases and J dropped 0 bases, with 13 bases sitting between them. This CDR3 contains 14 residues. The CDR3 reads CASKRDRTSYEQYF. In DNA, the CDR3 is TGTGCCAGCAAAAGGGACCGAACCTCCTACGAGCAGTACTTC.

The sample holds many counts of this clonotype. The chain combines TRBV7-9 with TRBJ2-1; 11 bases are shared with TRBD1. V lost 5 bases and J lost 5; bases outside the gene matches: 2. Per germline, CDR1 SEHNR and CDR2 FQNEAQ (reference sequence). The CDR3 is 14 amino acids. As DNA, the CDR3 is TGTGCCAGCAGCGCGGGACAGGGGGACAATGAGCAGTTCTTC. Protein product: CASSAGQGDNEQFF.

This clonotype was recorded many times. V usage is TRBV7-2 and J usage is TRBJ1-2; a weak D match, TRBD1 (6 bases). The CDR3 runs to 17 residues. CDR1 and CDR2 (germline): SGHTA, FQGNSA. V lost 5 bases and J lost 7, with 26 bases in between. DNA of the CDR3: TGTGCCAGCAGCGGTTATCCCGCGCGGGGGAAGGGGGTTGGCTACACCTTC. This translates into CASSGYPARGKGVGYTF. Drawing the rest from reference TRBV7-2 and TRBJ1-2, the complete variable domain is GAGVSQSPSNKVTEKGKDVELRCDPISGHTALYWYRQSLGQGLEFLIYFQGNSAPDKSGLPSDRFSAERTGGSVSTLTIQRTQQEDSAVYLCASSGYPARGKGVGYTFGSGTRLTVV.

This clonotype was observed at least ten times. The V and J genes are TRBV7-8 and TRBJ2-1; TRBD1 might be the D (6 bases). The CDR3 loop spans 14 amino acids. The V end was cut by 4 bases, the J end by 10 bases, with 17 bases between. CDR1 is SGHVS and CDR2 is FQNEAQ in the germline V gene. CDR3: CASSSLPGAGEQFF. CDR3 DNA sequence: TGTGCCAGCAGCTCTCTTCCAGGGGCAGGGGAGCAGTTCTTC. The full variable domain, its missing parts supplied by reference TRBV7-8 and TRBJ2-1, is GAGVSQSPRYKVAKRGQDVALRCDPISGHVSLFWYQQALGQGPEFLTYFQNEAQLDKSGLPSDRFFAERPEGSVSTLKIQRTQQEDSAVYLCASSSLPGAGEQFFGPGTRLTVL.

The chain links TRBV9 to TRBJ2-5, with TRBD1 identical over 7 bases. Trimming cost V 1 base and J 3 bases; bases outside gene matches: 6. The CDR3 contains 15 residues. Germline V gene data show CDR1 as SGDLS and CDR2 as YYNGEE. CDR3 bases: TGTGCCAGCAGCGTATCTGGGACAGCAAAAGAGACCCAGTACTTC. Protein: CASSVSGTAKETQYF.

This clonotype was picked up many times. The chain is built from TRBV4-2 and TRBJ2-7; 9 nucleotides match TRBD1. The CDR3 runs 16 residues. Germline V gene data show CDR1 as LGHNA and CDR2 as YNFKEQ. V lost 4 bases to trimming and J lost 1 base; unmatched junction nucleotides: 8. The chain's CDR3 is CASSPPAGQGSYEQYF. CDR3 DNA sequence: TGTGCCAGCAGCCCACCAGCGGGACAGGGATCCTACGAGCAGTACTTC.

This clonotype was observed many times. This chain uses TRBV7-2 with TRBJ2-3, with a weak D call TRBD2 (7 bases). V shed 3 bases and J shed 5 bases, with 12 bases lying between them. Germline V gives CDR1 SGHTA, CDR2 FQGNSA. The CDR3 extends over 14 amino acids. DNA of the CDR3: TGTGCCAGCAGCTTGGGGGGGCTGAGAGATACGCAGTATTTT. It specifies CASSLGGLRDTQYF.

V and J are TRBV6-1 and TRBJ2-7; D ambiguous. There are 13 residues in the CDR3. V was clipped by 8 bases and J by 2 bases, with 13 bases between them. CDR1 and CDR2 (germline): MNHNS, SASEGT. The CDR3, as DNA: TGTGCCAGCCAAGGAAGGTATACCTACGAGCAGTACTTC. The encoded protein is CASQGRYTYEQYF.

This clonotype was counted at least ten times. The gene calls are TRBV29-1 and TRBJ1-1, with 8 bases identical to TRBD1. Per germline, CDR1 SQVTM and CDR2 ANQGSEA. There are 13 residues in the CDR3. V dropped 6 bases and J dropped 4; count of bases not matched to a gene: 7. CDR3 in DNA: TGCAGCGTCTCAGGGGGCGCGGTCACTGAAGCTTTCTTT. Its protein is CSVSGGAVTEAFF.

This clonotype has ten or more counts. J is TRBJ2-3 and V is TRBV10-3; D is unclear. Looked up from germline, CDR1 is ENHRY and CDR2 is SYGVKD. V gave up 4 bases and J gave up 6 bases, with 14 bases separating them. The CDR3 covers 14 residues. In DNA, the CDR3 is TGTGCCATCAGTGGATTAGCCAGAGAGGATACGCAGTATTTT. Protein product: CAISGLAREDTQYF.

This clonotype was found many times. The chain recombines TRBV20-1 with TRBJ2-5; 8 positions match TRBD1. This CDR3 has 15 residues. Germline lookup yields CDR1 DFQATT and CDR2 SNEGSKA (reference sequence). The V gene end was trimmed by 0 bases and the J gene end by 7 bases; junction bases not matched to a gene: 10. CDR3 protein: CSARDAGQALGTQYF. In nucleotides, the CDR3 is TGCAGTGCTAGAGATGCGGGACAGGCCTTAGGGACCCAGTACTTC.

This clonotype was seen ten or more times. CDR3 sequence: CASSKAVEGAYEQYF. CDR3 in DNA: TGCGCCAGCAGCAAAGCCGTGGAGGGGGCCTACGAGCAGTACTTC. The chain combines TRBV5-1 with TRBJ2-7, with D possibly called TRBD1 or TRBD2 (6 bases each). Between the trimmed V and J ends, which lost 4 bases and 2 bases, there was a span of 16 bases. This CDR3 contains 15 residues. Looked up from germline, CDR1 is SGHRS and CDR2 is YFSETQ. The complete variable domain, with remaining parts taken from reference TRBV5-1 and TRBJ2-7, reads KAGVTQTPRYLIKTRGQQVTLSCSPISGHRSVSWYQQTPGQGLQFLFEYFSETQRNKGNFPGRFSGRQFSNSRSEMNVSTLELGDSALYLCASSKAVEGAYEQYFGPGTRLTVT.

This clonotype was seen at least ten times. The CDR3 region is CASSPVSSNQPQHF. The CDR3 DNA reads TGTGCCAGCAGTCCAGTTTCTAGCAATCAGCCCCAGCATTTT. The chain uses TRBV6-2 or TRBV6-3 and TRBJ1-5; no firm D call. The CDR3 is made up of 14 amino acids. The V and J ends lost 5 bases and 0 bases respectively, with 8 bases between them. Germline V gene sequence: CDR1 MNHEY, CDR2 SVGEGT.

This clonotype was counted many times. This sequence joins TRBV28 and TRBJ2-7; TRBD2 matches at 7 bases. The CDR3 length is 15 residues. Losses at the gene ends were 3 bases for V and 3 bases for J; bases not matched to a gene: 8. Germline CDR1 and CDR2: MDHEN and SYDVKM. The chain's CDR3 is CASSLGGMGGYEQYF. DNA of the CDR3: TGTGCCAGCAGTTTGGGGGGGATGGGGGGCTACGAGCAGTACTTC.

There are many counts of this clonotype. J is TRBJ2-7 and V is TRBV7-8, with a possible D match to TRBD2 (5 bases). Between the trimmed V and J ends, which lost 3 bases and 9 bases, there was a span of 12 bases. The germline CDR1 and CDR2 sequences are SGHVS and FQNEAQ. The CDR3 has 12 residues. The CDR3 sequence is CASSLGEKPQYF. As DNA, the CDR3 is TGTGCCAGCAGCTTGGGAGAGAAACCGCAGTACTTC.

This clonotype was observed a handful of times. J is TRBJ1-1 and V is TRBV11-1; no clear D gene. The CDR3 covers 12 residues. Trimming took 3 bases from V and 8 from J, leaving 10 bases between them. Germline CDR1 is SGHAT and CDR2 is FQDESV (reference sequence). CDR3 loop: CASSFTANEAFF. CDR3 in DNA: TGTGCCAGCAGCTTCACCGCGAACGAAGCTTTCTTT.

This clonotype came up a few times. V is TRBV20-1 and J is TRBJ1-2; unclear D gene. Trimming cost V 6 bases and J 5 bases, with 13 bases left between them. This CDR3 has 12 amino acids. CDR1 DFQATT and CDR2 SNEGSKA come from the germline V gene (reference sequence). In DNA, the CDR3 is TGCAGTGCCAAGCAGACTTGGTATGGCTACACCTTC. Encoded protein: CSAKQTWYGYTF.